This TCR beta chain was profiled in a study of blood T cells in healthy people across ages. Findings of the study overall: Lack of knowledge of donor CMV status possibly confounded expanded clonotype changes.

Trimming left V 4 bases short and J 2 bases short, with 10 bases between. This CDR3 is built from 14 residues. The germline CDR1 and CDR2 sequences are SGHRS and YFSETQ. Note on this clonotype: No antigen is known for it.

The second PCR ran roughly 7 to 11 cycles with a sample-barcoded 5' primer and J-beta primers. Every molecule of cDNA carried a tag from a template-switch adaptor with 12 random nucleotides. TCRdb reprocessed the 5' RACE reads via MiXCR and lists one record per CDR3 protein. This table holds 1.5 million to 2 million distinct CDR3 sequences, roughly 50% found once. This sequence originates from a woman aged 40 to 50 in good health. V gene TRBV5-1 combines with J gene TRBJ1-3; D not certain. The material sequenced was blood. CDR3 DNA: TGCGCCAGCAGCCCCATTTTCCCTGGAAACACCATATATTTT. The encoded protein is CASSPIFPGNTIYF.